A single T cell receptor (beta chain) is shown here with its context. What it recognizes is unknown. The sample belongs to a study of T-cell reconstitution after alpha-beta-depleted transplantation in children. Study-level points and caveats: There were some patients whose high TCRbeta diversity at day 60 came from surviving recipient T cells and thymic progenitors.

The TCRbeta library incorporated unique molecular identifiers. MiXCR, run by TCRdb on the PCR reads, gives a single entry per CDR3 protein. Counted here are over 400,000 distinct CDR3 sequences, roughly two fifths occurring once; the ten biggest clones make up approximately 30%. The V gene lost 4 bases and the J gene lost 4 bases, with 29 bases spanning the gap. The CDR3 length is 19 residues. Germline-derived CDR1 and CDR2 are SQVTM and ANQGSEA. The source is a girl aged 2 to 10 with aplastic anemia, due to receive a stem cell transplant. This sample comprised PBMCs, obtained before TCRalphabeta/CD19-depleted stem cell transplant. J is TRBJ1-5 and V is TRBV29-1; D is possibly TRBD1 (5 bases). The CDR3 reads CSVVCFRPGGGDGNQPQHF. CDR3 nucleotides: TGCAGCGTTGTATGCTTTCGGCCGGGGGGTGGTGACGGGAATCAGCCCCAGCATTTT.